This T cell receptor beta chain originates from a study of blood T cells in healthy people across ages. This clonotype has a handful of counts. PCR was performed a second time for roughly 7 to 11 cycles using a sample-barcoded 5' primer and a J-beta primer mix. TCRdb passed the 5' RACE reads through MiXCR, listing each CDR3 protein once. This repertoire shows under 1,100,000 distinct CDR3 sequences, roughly a quarter found once; its top ten account for around 0.75%. Germline V gene lookup returns CDR1 SEHNR and CDR2 FQNEAQ (reference sequence). Trimming pared 10 bases from V and 2 bases from J, leaving 17 bases between. This CDR3 contains 14 residues. These same data were also listed under a study on T cells of mothers and their children.

Sequencing used blood. The TCR was taken from a girl aged 2-9 years in good health. This chain connects TRBV7-9 to TRBJ1-1; no reliable D call. CDR3 bases: TGTGCCATAACCAACCCGACCATTAACACTGAAGCTTTCTTT. It translates to CAITNPTINTEAFF.